This T cell receptor beta chain was captured by sequencing in a study of technical replicates of blood from a handful of donors. Assay used: immunoSEQ multiplex PCR; TCRdb lists only in-frame clones, some missing. The table records around 98,000 clones, approximately 94% of them present only once. Germline V CDR1 and CDR2: SGHTS, YDEGEE. The CDR3 covers 13 residues. V was shortened by 4 bases and J by 4 bases, with 11 bases between the two germline ends. The chain recombines TRBV5-8 with TRBJ1-2; tentatively, D is TRBD1 (5 bases). The sequencing input was T cells isolated from PBMCs. The TCR was taken from a human donor in good health. The CDR3 DNA reads as TGTGCCAGCAGCCAGACAGCCCTCTATGGCTACACCTTC. Its translation: CASSQTALYGYTF.